This T cell receptor beta chain was captured by sequencing in a study of chemoradiotherapy in HPV16-positive cancers. The CDR3 spans 13 residues. V lost 4 bases and J 1 base, leaving 9 bases between the germline ends. Germline V gene lookup returns CDR1 SGHRS and CDR2 YFSETQ. Clones were sequenced by immunoSEQ multiplex PCR, and TCRdb holds only the in-frame ones, with some missing. The repertoire consists of fewer than 30,000 clones, with roughly nine tenths occurring once and the leading ten covering approximately 22%. Specimen: blood, collected from a patient who underwent chemoradiotherapy. This sequence was found in a human donor with HPV-associated anogenital cancer. The chain is built from TRBV5-1 and TRBJ2-7, with D maybe TRBD1 (6 bases). CDR3 DNA sequence: TGCGCCAGCAGCCCGGGACATTCCTACGAGCAGTACTTC. Amino acids: CASSPGHSYEQYF.